Shown below are 3 T cell receptor beta chains from a single sample sequenced in a study of Tregs in tolerant kidney transplant recipients. Profiled with immunoSEQ multiplex PCR; TCRdb holds only in-frame clones, not every one. The table has about 94,000 clones, under 95% seen once. The sequencing here drew on CD4+ T cells from blood, taken before the transplant. The receptor source for this set is a human donor who received a combined kidney and bone marrow transplant.

This rearrangement joins TRBV7-2 to TRBJ2-5; D unresolved. Per germline, CDR1 SGHTA and CDR2 FQGNSA. The CDR3 is 14 residues long. The V end was cut by 3 bases, the J end by 1 base, with 9 bases between. The CDR3 nucleotides are TGTGCCAGCAGCTTCCAAGGCGGCCAAGAGACCCAGTACTTC. Its protein is CASSFQGGQETQYF.

CDR3 protein: CAISESGGGNTIYF. The CDR3, as DNA: TGTGCCATCAGTGAGTCCGGGGGAGGAAACACCATATATTTT. The V call is TRBV10-3, the J call TRBJ1-3, with TRBD1 as a possible D gene (5 bases). The CDR3 length is 14 residues. From germline, CDR1 is ENHRY and CDR2 SYGVKD. V lost 0 bases and J lost 4, with 7 bases in between.

A single count supports this clone. The chain links TRBV18 to TRBJ1-1, with D maybe TRBD1 (6 bases). Germline V CDR1 and CDR2: KGHSH, LQKENI. The CDR3 contains 14 residues. V lost 2 bases, J lost 6 bases, and 13 bases lay in between. The CDR3 DNA sequence: TGTGCCAGCTCACCAGGCGAGGGACATGCTGAAGCTTTCTTT. Its translation is CASSPGEGHAEAFF.